The source of this TCR beta chain is a study of cytomegalovirus exposure and HLA in healthy donors. A multiplex PCR was run with 60 Vbeta primers and 13 Jbeta primers. Original handling: Per a later analysis, the number of unique TCR beta chains was some 75 million, of which 10 million to 11 million were shared. Some clones are missing from TCRdb's copy, which holds only in-frame ones; the method was immunoSEQ multiplex PCR. That table furnishes V, J and clone size, whereas the DNA furnished D and trimming. The sample yields approximately 150,000 clones, around 75% seen once. The study, taken as a whole, reports: Among TCR beta chains of equal frequency, HLA-associated ones were more clonally expanded in a later analysis. V- and J-gene trimming in TCR beta was tied to a missense DCLRE1C variant by an analysis performed later.

Points on this clone: Its antigen remains unknown.

Germline CDR1 LNHNV, CDR2 YYDKDF (reference sequence). V dropped 0 bases and J dropped 15; count of bases not matched to a gene: 11. There are 14 residues in the CDR3. This rearrangement joins TRBV15 to TRBJ2-4, with 7 nucleotides matching TRBD2. The receptor's source is a man aged 18 to 35 in good health and CMV-seropositive. The sample comprised PBMCs. This chain's CDR3 is CATSRDSTGGLRYF. DNA of the CDR3: TGTGCCACCAGCAGAGATTCGACGGGAGGACTAAGGTACTTC.